Presented here are 14 T cell receptor beta chains from one specimen sequenced in a study of T cells after yellow fever vaccination. TCRdb analysed the 5' RACE reads with MiXCR anew, one entry per CDR3 protein. The data show approximately 110,000 distinct CDR3 sequences, 6% to 8% seen once. The sample consisted of CD4+ T cells sorted from PBMCs, taken less than 11 days after the first yellow fever vaccination. These receptors were collected from a man aged 18 to 29 who received the YFV17D yellow fever vaccine.

This clonotype was recorded at least ten times. The chain links TRBV9 to TRBJ1-6, with unresolved D. Trimming took off 0 bases at V and 10 bases at J, with 11 bases between the two ends. Germline CDR1 SGDLS, CDR2 YYNGEE. CDR3 length equals 14 residues. The DNA of the CDR3 is TGTGCCAGCAGCGTAGAGGGTGTTGCGTCACCCCTCCACTTT. This translates into CASSVEGVASPLHF.

Ten or more counts support this clonotype. The chain links TRBV4-3 to TRBJ2-5; 7 bases match TRBD1. Germline-derived CDR1 and CDR2 are LGHNA and YSLEER. J lost 6 bases, V lost 4 bases, and 8 bases had no gene match. The CDR3 extends over 14 amino acids. Here the CDR3 DNA reads TGCGCCAGCAGCCCCCGACAGGGAGTAAAGACCCAGTACTTC. Its protein is CASSPRQGVKTQYF.

This clonotype was counted ten times or more. The rearrangement uses TRBV18 and TRBJ2-5; D ambiguous. The CDR3 length is 16 residues. CDR1 KGHSH and CDR2 LQKENI come from the germline V gene. Trimming shortened V by 1 base and J by 1 base, and 13 bases separated the two germline ends. The CDR3 DNA follows: TGTGCCAGCTCACCACGGAACCGGGCGATCCAAGAGACCCAGTACTTC. The encoded protein is CASSPRNRAIQETQYF. Full variable domain (outside the CDR3, taken from reference TRBV18 and TRBJ2-5): NAGVMQNPRHLVRRRGQEARLRCSPMKGHSHVYWYRQLPEEGLKFMVYLQKENIIDESGMPKERFSAEFPKEGPSILRIQQVVRGDSAAYFCASSPRNRAIQETQYFGPGTRLLVL.

This clonotype was counted ten times or more. The chain is built from TRBV19 and TRBJ2-7, with 7 nucleotides matching TRBD1. There are 14 residues in the CDR3. Germline trimming cut 5 bases from V and 4 bases from J; bases unmatched to any gene: 8. Germline V gives CDR1 LNHDA, CDR2 SQIVND (reference sequence). CDR3 sequence reads: CASSLPGQRYEQYF. In nucleotides, the CDR3 is TGTGCCAGTAGTCTCCCGGGACAGAGGTACGAGCAGTACTTC.

This clonotype was picked up many times. This sequence joins TRBV4-3 and TRBJ1-5; 8 bases map to TRBD1. Trimming cost V 6 bases and J 6 bases; bases outside gene matches: 10. The CDR3 is 15 amino acids. Germline V CDR1 and CDR2: LGHNA, YSLEER. Written as DNA, the CDR3 is TGCGCCAGCAGTCCCGGGACAGGCAAGGGTCAGCCCCAGCATTTT. Protein product: CASSPGTGKGQPQHF.

The sample holds many counts of this clonotype. This chain connects TRBV7-9 to TRBJ1-2; no firm D call. CDR1 and CDR2 from the germline V gene are SEHNR and FQNEAQ (reference sequence). V lost 3 bases to trimming and J lost 4 bases, with 21 bases between them. The CDR3 contains 17 residues. Written as DNA, the CDR3 is TGTGCCAGCAGCTTCTCGAGAAGTGAACAGTTTAGCTATGGCTACACCTTC. Its protein product is CASSFSRSEQFSYGYTF.

The gene calls are TRBV6-1 and TRBJ2-3, with TRBD1 matching over 10 bases. The CDR3 runs to 15 residues. Germline-derived CDR1 and CDR2 are MNHNS and SASEGT. The J segment lost 4 bases and the V segment lost 6 bases, leaving 7 bases of the junction unmatched. This CDR3 is CASRPGQGWSDTQYF. The CDR3 DNA sequence: TGTGCCAGCAGGCCGGGACAGGGGTGGTCAGATACGCAGTATTTT.

This clonotype was counted many times. The V gene is TRBV5-1, the J gene TRBJ2-5, with TRBD1 matching over 7 bases. The J segment lost 4 bases and the V segment lost 3 bases, leaving 9 bases of the junction unmatched. The CDR3 is 15 amino acids. CDR1 and CDR2 from the germline V gene are SGHRS and YFSETQ. The CDR3, as DNA: TGCGCCAGCAGCTCTACAGGGGTACGGGGAGAGACCCAGTACTTC. Translating gives CASSSTGVRGETQYF.

In this sample, this clonotype turned up many times. The J gene is TRBJ1-4, the V gene TRBV9, with 8 bases identical to TRBD1. Germline V gene sequence: CDR1 SGDLS, CDR2 YYNGEE. V gave up 3 bases and J gave up 6 bases; unmatched junction bases: 4. This CDR3 is 14 amino acids long. The chain's CDR3 is CASSASGGYEKLFF. CDR3 nucleotides: TGTGCCAGCAGCGCATCAGGGGGCTATGAAAAACTGTTTTTT.

In this sample, this clonotype turned up many times. This chain links TRBV11-2 with TRBJ2-2, with 12 nucleotides matching TRBD2. CDR1 SGHAT and CDR2 FQNNGV come from the germline V gene. V lost 1 base to trimming and J lost 7 bases; unmatched junction nucleotides: 16. The CDR3 loop spans 20 amino acids. The CDR3 nucleotides are TGTGCCAGCAGCTTAGTCCCCCCTAGCGGGGGGGCCCATCCTGGCGGGGAGCTGTTTTTT. Its translation is CASSLVPPSGGAHPGGELFF. Full variable domain (missing parts from reference TRBV11-2 and TRBJ2-2): EAGVAQSPRYKIIEKRQSVAFWCNPISGHATLYWYQQILGQGPKLLIQFQNNGVVDDSQLPKDRFSAERLKGVDSTLKIQPAKLEDSAVYLCASSLVPPSGGAHPGGELFFGEGSRLTVL.

Ten or more counts support this clonotype. DNA for the CDR3: TGTGCCAGCTCAACGGGAGACAGGGGAGAGACCCAGTACTTC. Translated, it gives CASSTGDRGETQYF. The rearrangement joins TRBV18 to TRBJ2-5; TRBD1 agrees at 8 bases. Germline CDR1 KGHSH, CDR2 LQKENI. This CDR3 has 14 amino acids. Trimming took 5 bases from V and 4 from J; bases not matched to a gene: 6.

In this sample, this clonotype turned up many times. The chain couples TRBV4-1 to TRBJ2-1; D perhaps matches TRBD1 (6 bases). Trimming cost V 4 bases and J 9 bases, with 13 bases left between them. The CDR3 is made up of 13 amino acids. Germline CDR1 is MGHRA and CDR2 is YSYEKL. The CDR3 region is CASSRQGNPEQFF. DNA of the CDR3: TGCGCCAGCAGCCGCCAGGGGAATCCTGAGCAGTTCTTC.

This clonotype appeared many times. The chain is built from TRBV6-5 and TRBJ1-2; possibly TRBD1 for D (6 bases). Trimming took off 4 bases at V and 5 bases at J, with 11 bases between the two ends. This CDR3 comprises 13 residues. Per germline, CDR1 MNHEY and CDR2 SVGAGI. For the CDR3, the DNA is TGTGCCAGCAGTTCAACAGGGAGATATGGCTACACCTTC. Residues: CASSSTGRYGYTF.

The rearrangement joins TRBV12-3 or TRBV12-4 to TRBJ2-7; TRBD1 might be the D (6 bases). The CDR3 runs 14 residues. The ends were cut back, 6 bases at V and 0 bases at J, with 12 bases in the middle. The CDR3 is CASRSGVSSYEQYF. The CDR3 coding sequence is TGTGCCAGCAGGTCAGGGGTAAGCTCCTACGAGCAGTACTTC.